Below, 20 T cell receptor beta chains from the same sample are listed, as sequenced in a study of T-cell memory formation after mild COVID-19. TCRdb reanalysed the 5' RACE reads using MiXCR and keeps one entry per CDR3 protein. This sample has about 340,000 distinct CDR3 sequences, with around 15% found just once. Input material: PBMCs or a T cell subset sorted from them (not recorded which). These receptor sequences come from a man aged 18 to 35 who had mild COVID-19 (a few samples of this study predate the infection). Cell type and time point are not known.

This clonotype was seen at least ten times. The V and J genes are TRBV6-5 and TRBJ1-1, with 7 bases matching TRBD1. CDR3 size: 17 residues. The germline V gene encodes CDR1 MNHEY and CDR2 SVGAGI. V gave up 0 bases and J gave up 3 bases; unmatched junction bases: 10. The CDR3 protein is CASSYSGPQGVYTEAFF. CDR3 bases: TGTGCCAGCAGTTACTCGGGCCCCCAGGGGGTATACACTGAAGCTTTCTTT.

This clonotype was observed a handful of times. The chain links TRBV20-1 to TRBJ2-7; 9 bases align to TRBD1. The CDR3 spans 16 residues. J was trimmed by 5 bases and V by 3 bases; bases with no gene match: 14. Germline CDR1 DFQATT, CDR2 SNEGSKA (reference sequence). The DNA for the CDR3 is TGCAGTGCTAGGGGGGTATGGACAGGGGAAGTGGACGAGCAGTACGTC. Translation gives CSARGVWTGEVDEQYV.

This clonotype was seen at least ten times. The chain joins TRBV5-1 to TRBJ1-1; unclear D gene. V lost 3 bases, J lost 0 bases, and 6 bases lay in between. Germline V lookup: CDR1 SGHRS, CDR2 YFSETQ. The CDR3 covers 13 residues. The CDR3 DNA is TGCGCCAGCAGCTCACAGATGAACACTGAAGCTTTCTTT. This encodes CASSSQMNTEAFF.

V and J are TRBV9 and TRBJ2-7; D is tentatively TRBD1 or TRBD2 (6 bases each). Looked up from germline, CDR1 is SGDLS and CDR2 is YYNGEE. Trimming stripped 1 base from V and 0 bases from J, with 14 bases between. The CDR3 consists of 16 residues. The CDR3 protein is CASSVQGGLSSYEQYF. The CDR3 DNA sequence: TGTGCCAGCAGCGTACAAGGGGGACTGAGCTCCTACGAGCAGTACTTC.

In this sample, this clonotype turned up a few times. This rearrangement joins TRBV29-1 to TRBJ1-1, with D unclear. The CDR3 has 12 residues. V lost 5 bases and J lost 0, with 7 bases in between. Germline values: CDR1 SQVTM, CDR2 ANQGSEA. The CDR3 DNA reads TGCAGCGTTTTACGGATGAACACTGAAGCTTTCTTT. It encodes CSVLRMNTEAFF.

Ten or more counts support this clonotype. V gene TRBV6-4 combines with J gene TRBJ2-3, with a possible D match to TRBD2 (5 bases). The V gene's germline CDR1 is MRHNA and CDR2 SNTAGT. The V end lost 2 bases, the J end lost 3 bases, and 6 bases lay between the germline ends. CDR3 length: 13 amino acids. CDR3 bases: TGTGCCAGCAGTGACAGGGAGACAGATACGCAGTATTTT. As protein: CASSDRETDTQYF.

In its sample, this clonotype was seen many times. A junction end diverges from the germline sequence, so it may reflect a read error. J is TRBJ2-1 and V is TRBV12-3 or TRBV12-4; 14 nucleotides agree with TRBD2. This CDR3 spans 15 amino acids. CDR3 residues: CASGDLGLAGAARYF. In DNA form, the CDR3 reads TGTGCCAGCGGTGATCTGGGACTAGCGGGGGCCGCTAGGTACTTC.

The table lists this clonotype with a few counts. The J gene is TRBJ1-5, the V gene TRBV27; D might be TRBD1 (5 bases). Germline CDR1 and CDR2: MNHEY and SMNVEV (reference sequence). V was cut by 6 bases and J by 11 bases, with 23 bases left in between. The CDR3 runs to 15 residues. Here the CDR3 DNA reads TGTGCCAGCAGCCGGGGGTGGGGCGCCAATATATCCCAGCATTTT. It translates to CASSRGWGANISQHF.

This clonotype was detected many times. This sequence joins TRBV2 and TRBJ1-1, with D unclear. The germline V gene has CDR1 SNHLY and CDR2 FYNNEI. The CDR3 contains 13 residues. Trimming left V 4 bases short and J 3 bases short, with 9 bases between. The CDR3 nucleotides read TGTGCCAGCAGTGGCTTTGGGGACACTGAAGCTTTCTTT. This sequence encodes CASSGFGDTEAFF.

The genes are TRBV7-3 and TRBJ2-2; D may correspond to TRBD1 or TRBD2 (6 bases each). The germline CDR1 and CDR2 sequences are SGHTA and FQGTGA. This CDR3 contains 16 residues. The V end was cut by 2 bases, the J end by 5 bases, with 15 bases between. CDR3 in DNA: TGTGCCAGCAGCTTATTACCGGGGGCGGGGACCGGGGAGCTGTTTTTT. As protein: CASSLLPGAGTGELFF.

This chain links TRBV7-9 with TRBJ2-5; D call uncertain. Germline CDR1 is SEHNR and CDR2 is FQNEAQ (reference sequence). Trimming left V 2 bases short and J 2 bases short, with 9 bases between. The CDR3 extends over 14 amino acids. CDR3 DNA sequence: TGTGCCAGCAGCTTACGCCAGGTTCAAGAGACCCAGTACTTC. It encodes CASSLRQVQETQYF. The full variable domain, rest sourced from reference TRBV7-9 and TRBJ2-5, is DTGVSQNPRHKITKRGQNVTFRCDPISEHNRLYWYRQTLGQGPEFLTYFQNEAQLEKSRLLSDRFSAERPKGSFSTLEIQRTEQGDSAMYLCASSLRQVQETQYFGPGTRLLVL.

The chain uses TRBV18 and TRBJ1-1; D gene unclear. Between the trimmed V and J ends, which lost 0 bases and 1 base, there was a span of 9 bases. Germline lookup yields CDR1 KGHSH and CDR2 LQKENI. The length of the CDR3 is 15 residues. CDR3 nucleotide sequence: TGTGCCAGCTCACCACCGGTCCAAGAGAACACTGAAGCTTTCTTT. Its translation is CASSPPVQENTEAFF.

This clonotype appeared a few times. The V and J genes are TRBV20-1 and TRBJ1-4; D is undetermined. The germline V gene encodes CDR1 DFQATT and CDR2 SNEGSKA (reference sequence). V was pared by 7 bases and J by 4 bases, with 13 bases between. The CDR3 runs 13 residues. For the CDR3, the DNA is TGCAGTGTCCCATCAGTGGTTAATGAAAAACTGTTTTTT. It translates to CSVPSVVNEKLFF.

V and J are TRBV3-1 and TRBJ2-1, with 7 nucleotides matching TRBD2. This CDR3 is 16 amino acids long. Germline values: CDR1 LGHDT, CDR2 YNNKEL (reference sequence). The J segment lost 5 bases and the V segment lost 6 bases, leaving 13 bases of the junction unmatched. The CDR3 nucleotides are TGTGCCAGCAGGGCTGGGGACGGGGGGATAAACAATGAGCAGTTCTTC. Its translation is CASRAGDGGINNEQFF.

V is TRBV5-4 and J is TRBJ2-7; no reliable D call. The germline V gene encodes CDR1 SGHNT and CDR2 YYREEE (reference sequence). The CDR3 sequence is 13 residues long. V was pared by 0 bases and J by 2 bases, with 6 bases between. CDR3 coding DNA: TGTGCCAGCAGCTTGGACCTTACCTACGAGCAGTACGTC. Residues: CASSLDLTYEQYV.

This clonotype was detected many times. The rearrangement joins TRBV2 to TRBJ2-1; 11 bases agree with TRBD2. With V trimmed by 6 bases and J by 12 bases, 4 bases remained unmatched. This CDR3 contains 12 residues. The germline CDR1 and CDR2 sequences are SNHLY and FYNNEI. The CDR3, as DNA: TGTGCCAGCAGGGCTAGCGGGGGGTCGCAGTTCTTC. This sequence encodes CASRASGGSQFF.

V usage is TRBV7-2 and J usage is TRBJ2-5, with 8 bases aligning to TRBD2. CDR3 size: 15 residues. V lost 1 base to trimming and J lost 7 bases; unmatched junction nucleotides: 8. The germline CDR1 and CDR2 sequences are SGHTA and FQGNSA. The CDR3 loop is CASSLVTRGGVTQYF. DNA for the CDR3: TGTGCCAGCAGCTTAGTTACCCGGGGGGGCGTGACCCAGTACTTC.

The J gene is TRBJ2-2, the V gene TRBV3-1; 10 bases are shared with TRBD2. The CDR3 covers 17 residues. The germline V gene encodes CDR1 LGHDT and CDR2 YNNKEL (reference sequence). V shed 2 bases, J shed 0 bases, and the junction held 3 bases outside the gene matches. The CDR3 DNA sequence: TGTGCCAGCAGCCAATCTAGCGGGGGCCCGAACACCGGGGAGCTGTTTTTT. Translating gives CASSQSSGGPNTGELFF. Using reference TRBV3-1 and TRBJ2-2 for the parts outside the CDR3, the full variable domain is DTAVSQTPKYLVTQMGNDKSIKCEQNLGHDTMYWYKQDSKKFLKIMFSYNNKELIINETVPNRFSPKSPDKAHLNLHINSLELGDSAVYFCASSQSSGGPNTGELFFGEGSRLTVL.

This clonotype was observed a handful of times. The J gene is TRBJ1-5, the V gene TRBV5-6, with D possibly being TRBD1 (6 bases). Germline V CDR1 and CDR2: SGHDT, YYEEEE. The CDR3 has 17 amino acids. V gave up 4 bases and J gave up 3 bases, with 20 bases separating them. Here the CDR3 DNA reads TGTGCCAGCAGCACAGCCGGGGGCGGAAGGAACAATCAGCCCCAGCATTTT. It codes for CASSTAGGGRNNQPQHF.

This clonotype was counted at least ten times. This chain connects TRBV14 to TRBJ2-1; 9 bases match TRBD1. This CDR3 region has 16 residues. Trimming at V came to 1 base and at J to 4 bases, leaving 5 bases not matched to a gene. Germline CDR1 is SGHDN and CDR2 is FVKESK. The CDR3 sequence: CASSQVDRGFYNEQFF. The CDR3 region has the DNA TGTGCCAGCAGCCAAGTAGACAGGGGGTTTTACAATGAGCAGTTCTTC.